These 11 T cell receptor beta chains were all obtained from the same sample, sequenced in a study of shared clonotypes between healthy human individuals. Only in-frame clones appear in the TCRdb table, and some are missing; sequencing was by immunoSEQ multiplex PCR. Counted here are millions of clones, approximately 94% occurring once; the ten biggest clones make up over 0.12%. Sequencing was performed on naive CD4+ T cells sorted from blood. Subset denoted: CD45RA+ positively selected. These receptors were taken from a man aged 18 to 29 in good health.

The chain couples TRBV5-5 to TRBJ1-2, with D perhaps TRBD1 (6 bases). This CDR3 has 15 residues. V was clipped by 3 bases and J by 1 base, with 13 bases between them. Germline values: CDR1 SGHKS, CDR2 YYEKEE (reference sequence). The CDR3 region is CASSSQGSHNYGYTF. The CDR3 DNA is TGTGCCAGCAGCTCCCAGGGGTCCCATAACTATGGCTACACCTTC. The entire variable domain, with the rest obtained from reference TRBV5-5 and TRBJ1-2, is as follows: DAGVTQSPTHLIKTRGQQVTLRCSPISGHKSVSWYQQVLGQGPQFIFQYYEKEERGRGNFPDRFSARQFPNYSSELNVNALLLGDSALYLCASSSQGSHNYGYTFGSGTRLTVV.

The V call is TRBV13, the J call TRBJ1-2; possibly TRBD1 for D (5 bases). This CDR3 contains 17 residues. Per germline, CDR1 PRHDT and CDR2 FYEKMQ (reference sequence). Trimming stripped 2 bases from V and 3 bases from J, with 19 bases between. The CDR3 bases are TGTGCCAGCAGCTTATACTGGGGCCCGTCGTCGGACTATGGCTACACCTTC. As protein: CASSLYWGPSSDYGYTF. The whole variable domain, remainder taken from reference TRBV13 and TRBJ1-2, is AAGVIQSPRHLIKEKRETATLKCYPIPRHDTVYWYQQGPGQDPQFLISFYEKMQSDKGSIPDRFSAQQFSDYHSELNMSSLELGDSALYFCASSLYWGPSSDYGYTFGSGTRLTVV.

This chain links TRBV5-3 with TRBJ2-7; 10 bases line up with TRBD2. TRBV5-3 is an ORF, and what it does is uncertain. This CDR3 contains 16 residues. The trim removed 2 bases at V and 0 bases at J, leaving 5 bases unmatched. The CDR3 coding sequence is TGTGCCAGAAGCTTCGCTAGCGGGGGCCACTCCTACGAGCAGTACTTC. Its translation is CARSFASGGHSYEQYF.

The chain links TRBV7-9 to TRBJ1-6; the match to TRBD1 covers 8 bases. J was trimmed by 11 bases and V by 3 bases; bases with no gene match: 15. Germline V CDR1 and CDR2: SEHNR, FQNEAQ (reference sequence). CDR3 length: 17 amino acids. This chain's CDR3 is CASSFDSFPGGAAPLHF. The CDR3 DNA sequence: TGTGCCAGCAGCTTCGACTCCTTTCCAGGGGGCGCGGCACCCCTCCACTTT.

Notes on this clone: A junction boundary mismatches the germline segment, possibly from a read error. The chain couples TRBV7-7 to TRBJ2-1, with a tentative D call TRBD2 (5 bases). Germline V lookup: CDR1 SSHAT, CDR2 FNYEAQ (reference sequence). The CDR3 has 13 residues. The CDR3: CASSLGLEGEQFF. As DNA, the CDR3 is TGTGCTAGCAGCTTAGGTCTCGAGGGTGAGCAGTTCTTC.

The chain has TRBV6-1 and TRBJ1-5; D is perhaps TRBD1 (5 bases). This CDR3 spans 15 amino acids. Between the trimmed V and J ends, which lost 5 bases and 2 bases, there was a span of 13 bases. Germline V gene lookup returns CDR1 MNHNS and CDR2 SASEGT. The CDR3 sequence: CASSIGGEGNQPQHF. The CDR3 DNA reads as TGTGCCAGCAGTATTGGGGGGGAGGGCAATCAGCCCCAGCATTTT.

The chain carries TRBV28 and TRBJ1-6; D is perhaps TRBD1 (6 bases). The CDR3 is made up of 17 amino acids. Germline CDR1 MDHEN, CDR2 SYDVKM. V was pared by 4 bases and J by 7 bases, with 20 bases between. The CDR3 loop is CASSSGTKLSVNSPLHF. CDR3 in DNA: TGTGCCAGCAGTTCCGGGACAAAACTCTCTGTCAATTCACCCCTCCACTTT.

The chain is built from TRBV14 and TRBJ2-7, with 7 bases fitting TRBD2. J gave up 0 bases and V 2 bases, and 7 bases lay outside the gene matches. CDR1 is SGHDN and CDR2 is FVKESK in the germline V gene. The CDR3 has 16 amino acids. This CDR3 is CASSQLGLGSSYEQYF. In DNA form, the CDR3 reads TGTGCCAGCAGCCAACTTGGACTAGGTAGCTCCTACGAGCAGTACTTC. The variable domain in full, with the rest retrieved from reference TRBV14 and TRBJ2-7, is EAGVTQFPSHSVIEKGQTVTLRCDPISGHDNLYWYRRVMGKEIKFLLHFVKESKQDESGMPNNRFLAERTGGTYSTLKVQPAELEDSGVYFCASSQLGLGSSYEQYFGPGTRLTVT.

Comments on this clone: The same CDR3 is also encoded by other DNA sequences in this sample. The chain uses TRBV7-2 and TRBJ1-5; D unclear. The V gene's germline CDR1 is SGHTA and CDR2 FQGNSA. The V end was cut by 1 base, the J end by 0 bases, with 10 bases between. The CDR3 is 16 amino acids. The CDR3 DNA is TGTGCCAGCAGCTTAGGAGGCCGGGGTAGCAATCAGCCCCAGCATTTT. Translating gives CASSLGGRGSNQPQHF.

The V gene is TRBV9, the J gene TRBJ2-1, with 8 bases matching TRBD2. Per germline, CDR1 SGDLS and CDR2 YYNGEE. V lost 7 bases to trimming and J lost 4 bases; unmatched junction nucleotides: 10. CDR3 size: 15 residues. CDR3 sequence (DNA): TGTGCCAGCGAGCGGGGGCCACCGATTTACAATGAGCAGTTCTTC. Protein product: CASERGPPIYNEQFF.

This chain connects TRBV5-1 to TRBJ1-4, with D uncertain. Germline lookup yields CDR1 SGHRS and CDR2 YFSETQ. V was clipped by 2 bases and J by 0 bases, with 8 bases between them. This CDR3 spans 15 amino acids. CDR3 sequence (DNA): TGCGCCAGCAGCTTTAACCCCTCAACTAATGAAAAACTGTTTTTT. Protein product: CASSFNPSTNEKLFF.